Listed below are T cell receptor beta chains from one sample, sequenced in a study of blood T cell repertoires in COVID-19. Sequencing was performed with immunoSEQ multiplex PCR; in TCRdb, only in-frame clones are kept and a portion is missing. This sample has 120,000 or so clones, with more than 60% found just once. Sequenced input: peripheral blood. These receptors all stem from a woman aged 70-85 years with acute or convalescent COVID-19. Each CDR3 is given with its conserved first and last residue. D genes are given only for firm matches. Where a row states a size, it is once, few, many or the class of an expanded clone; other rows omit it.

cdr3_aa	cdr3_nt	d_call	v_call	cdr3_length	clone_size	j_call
CASSLALGPGGLVNTEAFF	TGTGCCAGCAGCTTAGCCCTCGGACCAGGGGGCCTTGTGAACACTGAAGCTTTCTTT	TRBD1	TRBV7-2	19	NA	TRBJ1-1
CASSEGRLAETQYF	TGTGCCAGCAGTGAAGGTCGGCTAGCGGAGACCCAGTACTTC	NA	TRBV6-1	14	NA	TRBJ2-5
CASSLGLGQTGYEQYF	TGCGCCAGCAGCTTGGGGCTAGGGCAGACAGGCTACGAGCAGTACTTC	NA	TRBV5-1	16	NA	TRBJ2-7
CASTSSRQTGPNTEAFF	TGTGCCAGCACCTCATCGCGGCAGACAGGGCCAAACACTGAAGCTTTCTTT	TRBD1	TRBV5-6	17	NA	TRBJ1-1
CATSTGSETQYF	TGTGCCACCAGCACCGGGTCAGAGACCCAGTACTTC	NA	TRBV15	12	once	TRBJ2-5
CAWRGTANTGELFF	TGTGCCTGGAGAGGGACAGCGAACACCGGGGAGCTGTTTTTT	TRBD1	TRBV30	14	NA	TRBJ2-2
CASSSGTSETGELFF	TGTGCCAGCAGCTCCGGGACTAGCGAAACCGGGGAGCTGTTTTTT	TRBD2	TRBV7-2	15	NA	TRBJ2-2
CASSKTSGVITDTQYF	TGTGCCAGCAGCAAGACTAGCGGAGTGATCACAGATACGCAGTATTTT	TRBD2	TRBV9	16	NA	TRBJ2-3
CASSESKGPNTEAFF	TGCGCCAGCAGTGAGTCGAAGGGGCCGAACACTGAAGCTTTCTTT	NA	TRBV10-1	15	NA	TRBJ1-1
CASSENGGNQPQHF	TGTGCCAGCAGTGAAAACGGAGGCAATCAGCCCCAGCATTTT	NA	TRBV6-1	14	NA	TRBJ1-5
CASSQVELGGNEQFF	TGTGCCAGCAGCCAGGTCGAACTAGGGGGCAATGAGCAGTTCTTC	NA	TRBV7-2	15	few	TRBJ2-1
CASSPQPGIVYYGYTF	TGTGCCAGTAGTCCCCAACCGGGGATAGTGTACTATGGCTACACCTTC	NA	TRBV19	16	NA	TRBJ1-2
CASSQDPREAFF	TGTGCCAGCAGCCAAGATCCCCGTGAAGCTTTCTTT	NA	TRBV3-1/TRBV3-2	12	few	TRBJ1-1
CASSLRLGGSVTDTQYF	TGTGCCAGCAGCTTAAGGTTAGGAGGGTCGGTAACAGATACGCAGTATTTT	NA	TRBV5-6	17	NA	TRBJ2-3
CASSSTWAATNEKLFF	TGTGCCAGCAGTTCAACCTGGGCAGCAACTAATGAAAAACTGTTTTTT	NA	TRBV27	16	NA	TRBJ1-4
CASSLSGGPSTQYF	TGTGCCAGCAGTTTATCTGGCGGTCCTAGTACGCAGTATTTT	NA	TRBV27	14	NA	TRBJ2-3
CAIQGRADEQYF	TGTGCCATACAGGGCCGAGCCGACGAGCAGTACTTC	NA	TRBV6-5	12	NA	TRBJ2-7
CAISDRTGRNEQFF	TGTGCCATCAGTGACCGGACAGGGCGGAATGAGCAGTTCTTC	TRBD1	TRBV10-3	14	NA	TRBJ2-1
CASSVDDFSYEQYF	TGTGCCAGCAGCGTAGACGACTTTTCCTACGAGCAGTACTTC	NA	TRBV9	14	NA	TRBJ2-7
CASSWDRGNQPQHF	TGTGCCAGCAGTTGGGACAGGGGCAATCAGCCCCAGCATTTT	TRBD1	TRBV6-5	14	NA	TRBJ1-5
CAISETPFPGNYGYTF	TGTGCCATCAGTGAGACACCCTTTCCCGGGAACTATGGCTACACCTTC	NA	TRBV10-3	16	NA	TRBJ1-2
CAISEQGYGYTF	TGTGCCATCAGTGAACAGGGCTATGGCTACACCTTC	NA	TRBV10-3	12	NA	TRBJ1-2